This T cell receptor beta chain is drawn from a study of T cell repertoires in cytomegalovirus infection. Study background: Both a matching HLA type and CMV infection were indicated by public TCR beta signatures.

This clonotype has at least ten counts. Its cognate antigen is unknown. MiXCR was run by TCRdb on the reads, yielding one entry per CDR3 protein. The repertoire holds over 100,000 distinct CDR3 sequences, with about 9.5% as singletons. The CDR3 sequence is 14 residues long. The germline CDR1 and CDR2 sequences are MGHDK and SYGVNS. V was shortened by 3 bases and J by 2 bases, with 7 bases between the two germline ends. Overall study results and limits: CMV carriers having the relevant HLA were flagged by cumulative public TCR beta family frequency. Dominating the ex vivo response were HLA-C-restricted CMV-specific TCR beta clonotypes.

This clonotype was sampled from a human donor in good health (CMV status not recorded). Some clones in this sample may be carry-over from other donors' samples. The specimen was PBMCs, sequenced either directly or after in vitro stimulation (not recorded which). The chain joins TRBV25-1 to TRBJ2-2; D gene ambiguous. The CDR3 DNA follows: TGTGCCAGCAGTGAGCGGTTAAACACCGGGGAGCTGTTTTTT. Protein sequence: CASSERLNTGELFF.